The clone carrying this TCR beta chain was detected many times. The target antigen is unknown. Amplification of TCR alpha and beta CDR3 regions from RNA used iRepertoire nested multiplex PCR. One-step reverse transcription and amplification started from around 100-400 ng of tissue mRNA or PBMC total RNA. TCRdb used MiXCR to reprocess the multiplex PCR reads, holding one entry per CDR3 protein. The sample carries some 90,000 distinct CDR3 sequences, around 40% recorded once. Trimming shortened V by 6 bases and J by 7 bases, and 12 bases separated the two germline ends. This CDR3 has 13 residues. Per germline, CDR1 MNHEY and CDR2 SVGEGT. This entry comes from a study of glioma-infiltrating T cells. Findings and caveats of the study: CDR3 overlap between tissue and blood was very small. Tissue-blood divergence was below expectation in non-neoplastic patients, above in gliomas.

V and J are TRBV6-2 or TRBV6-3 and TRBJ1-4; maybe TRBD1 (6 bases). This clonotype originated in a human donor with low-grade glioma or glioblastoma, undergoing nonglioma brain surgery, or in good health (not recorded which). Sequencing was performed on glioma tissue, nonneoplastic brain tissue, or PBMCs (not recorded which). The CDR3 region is CASRTDSPEKLFF. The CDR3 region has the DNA TGTGCCAGCAGGACGGACAGCCCTGAAAAACTGTTTTTT.